These T cell receptor beta chains were read from a single sample in a study of shared T cell receptors in the human thymus. Measured with immunoSEQ multiplex PCR; TCRdb has only the in-frame clones, and not every one. The repertoire has hundreds of thousands of clones, more than 75% of them found once; the top ten carry 0.0095% to 0.011%. The same data also contributed to another study, on human thymus T cells.

Sample: thymocytes. The receptor set was obtained from a boy in the first two years of life with a congenital heart defect. CDR3s include the opening cysteine and the closing phenylalanine or tryptophan. The D gene is left open where the match is weak. For some rows the clone size is stated as once, few or many, or as a class when expanded; others skip it.

d_gene	abundance	v_gene	j_gene	CDR3nt	CDR3aa
TRBD2	-	TRBV7-8	TRBJ2-7	TGTGCCAGCAGCTTAGTGGCTTCTAGCGGGAGCTACGAGCAGTACTTC	CASSLVASSGSYEQYF
-	-	TRBV9	TRBJ1-1	TGTGCCAGCAGCGTTCGGGAGGGACGGGCCACTGAAGCTTTCTTT	CASSVREGRATEAFF
TRBD2	once	TRBV7-8	TRBJ2-7	TGTGCCAGCAGCTTAGGTCGACTAGCGGGAGTGTACGAGCAGTACTTC	CASSLGRLAGVYEQYF
-	-	TRBV7-6	TRBJ2-3	TGTGCCAGCAGCCCAGGATTGGAGCGGCCCACAGATACGCAGTATTTT	CASSPGLERPTDTQYF
TRBD2	-	TRBV7-2	TRBJ2-1	TGTGCCAGCAGCCGCGAAGCTAGCGGGAGATGGGAGCAGTTCTTC	CASSREASGRWEQFF
TRBD2	-	TRBV25-1	TRBJ2-3	TGTGCCAGCAGTGACCCCTACCCAGCGGGAGGAACAGATACGCAGTATTTT	CASSDPYPAGGTDTQYF
-	-	TRBV6-5	TRBJ2-3	TGTGCCAGCAGTTACTCTAGCCTTCTCACAGATACGCAGTATTTT	CASSYSSLLTDTQYF
TRBD2	-	TRBV19	TRBJ2-6	TGTGCCAGTAGTCTCTTGACTAGCGGGAGTAATGGGGCCAACGTCCTGACTTTC	CASSLLTSGSNGANVLTF
TRBD2	-	TRBV5-1	TRBJ2-3	TGCGCCAGCAGCTTTCTGTTTAGGGCTAGCGGGAGCTCGAGCACAGATACGCAGTATTTT	CASSFLFRASGSSSTDTQYF
TRBD1	once	TRBV14	TRBJ1-3	TGTGCCAGCAGCCAAGAATCTGGGACAGGGGTACCCGGAAACACCATATATTTT	CASSQESGTGVPGNTIYF